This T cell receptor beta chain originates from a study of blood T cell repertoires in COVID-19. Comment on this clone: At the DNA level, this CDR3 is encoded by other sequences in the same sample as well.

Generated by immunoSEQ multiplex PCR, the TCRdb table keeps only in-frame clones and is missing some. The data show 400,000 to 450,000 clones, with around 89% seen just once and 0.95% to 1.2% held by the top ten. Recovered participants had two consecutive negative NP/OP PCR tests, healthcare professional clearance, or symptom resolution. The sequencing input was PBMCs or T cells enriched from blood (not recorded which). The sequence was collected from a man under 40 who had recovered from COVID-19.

Here the CDR3 DNA reads TGTGCCAGCTCACCAACTAGCGGGAGTGGGACCGGGGAGCTGTTTTTT. This gives the protein CASSPTSGSGTGELFF. The chain joins TRBV18 to TRBJ2-2; 11 nucleotides agree with TRBD2. The V gene end was trimmed by 2 bases and the J gene end by 5 bases; junction bases not matched to a gene: 4. This CDR3 spans 16 amino acids. Germline V gives CDR1 KGHSH, CDR2 LQKENI. Complete variable domain (other parts from reference TRBV18 and TRBJ2-2): NAGVMQNPRHLVRRRGQEARLRCSPMKGHSHVYWYRQLPEEGLKFMVYLQKENIIDESGMPKERFSAEFPKEGPSILRIQQVVRGDSAAYFCASSPTSGSGTGELFFGEGSRLTVL.